This TCR beta chain was recovered during a study of shared clonotypes between healthy human individuals. About this clone: Its cognate antigen is unknown.

Germline V gives CDR1 MRHNA, CDR2 SNTAGT. The V end was cut by 8 bases, the J end by 5 bases, with 13 bases between. The CDR3 contains 13 residues. The protocol was immunoSEQ multiplex PCR, while the TCRdb copy is restricted to in-frame clones and leaves out a portion. The table lists over 400,000 clones, roughly 95% of them singletons. Study-level results: Compared with memory subsets, naive subsets generally had larger estimated richness.

Sample: naive CD4+ T cells sorted from blood. Subset of the sample: CD45RA+ positively selected. This chain connects TRBV6-4 to TRBJ2-1; the D is unclear. The TCR was taken from a woman younger than 45 in good health. CDR3: CASRKEWDNEQFF. The CDR3 DNA is TGTGCCAGCCGGAAGGAGTGGGACAATGAGCAGTTCTTC.